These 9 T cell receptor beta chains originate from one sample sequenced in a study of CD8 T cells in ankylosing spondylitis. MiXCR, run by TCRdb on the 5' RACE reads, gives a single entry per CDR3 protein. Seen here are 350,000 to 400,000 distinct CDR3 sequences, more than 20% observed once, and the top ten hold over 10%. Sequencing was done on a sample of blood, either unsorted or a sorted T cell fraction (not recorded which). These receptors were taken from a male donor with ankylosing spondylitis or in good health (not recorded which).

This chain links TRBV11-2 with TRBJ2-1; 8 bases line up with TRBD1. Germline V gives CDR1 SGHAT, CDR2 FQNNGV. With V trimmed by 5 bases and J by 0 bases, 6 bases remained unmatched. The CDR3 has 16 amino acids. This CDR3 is CASSEGQASSYNEQFF. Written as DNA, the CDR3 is TGTGCCAGCAGCGAGGGACAGGCAAGCTCCTACAATGAGCAGTTCTTC.

CDR3 sequence (DNA): TGCAGCGTTGAAAGCGGCAGGGCGGATGGCTACACCTTC. This sequence encodes CSVESGRADGYTF. This rearrangement joins TRBV29-1 to TRBJ1-2, with D maybe TRBD1 (5 bases). Trimming took 2 bases from V and 6 from J, leaving 13 bases between them. CDR1 and CDR2 from the germline V gene are SQVTM and ANQGSEA. The CDR3 loop spans 13 amino acids. The full variable domain, in which reference TRBV29-1 and TRBJ1-2 provide the parts outside the CDR3, is SAVISQKPSRDICQRGTSLTIQCQVDSQVTMMFWYRQQPGQSLTLIATANQGSEATYESGFVIDKFPISRPNLTFSTLTVSNMSPEDSSIYLCSVESGRADGYTFGSGTRLTVV.

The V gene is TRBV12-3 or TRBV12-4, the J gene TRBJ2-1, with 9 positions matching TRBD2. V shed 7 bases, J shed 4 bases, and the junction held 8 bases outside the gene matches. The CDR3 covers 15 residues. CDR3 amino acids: CASTLSGGAYNEQFF. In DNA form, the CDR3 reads TGTGCCAGCACCCTTAGCGGGGGCGCGTACAATGAGCAGTTCTTC.

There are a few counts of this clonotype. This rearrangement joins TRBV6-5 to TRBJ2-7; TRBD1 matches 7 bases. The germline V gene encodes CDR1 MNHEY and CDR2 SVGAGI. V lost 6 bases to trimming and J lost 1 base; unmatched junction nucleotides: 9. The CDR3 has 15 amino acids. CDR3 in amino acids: CASSYRGLGSYEQYF. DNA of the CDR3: TGTGCCAGCAGCTACAGGGGCTTAGGTTCCTACGAGCAGTACTTC.

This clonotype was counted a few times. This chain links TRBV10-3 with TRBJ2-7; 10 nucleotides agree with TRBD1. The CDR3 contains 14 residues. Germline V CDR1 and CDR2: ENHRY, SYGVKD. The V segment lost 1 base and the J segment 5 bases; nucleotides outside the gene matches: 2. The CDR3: CAISELGQGNEQYF. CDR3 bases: TGTGCCATCAGTGAGTTGGGACAGGGGAACGAGCAGTACTTC.

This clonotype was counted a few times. CDR3 sequence: CASCSGEENIQYF. DNA for the CDR3: TGTGCCAGCTGCTCAGGGGAGGAAAACATTCAGTACTTC. The rearrangement uses TRBV10-3 and TRBJ2-4; D is tentatively TRBD1 or TRBD2 (6 bases each). The V and J ends lost 10 bases and 5 bases respectively, with 15 bases between them. Germline V CDR1 and CDR2: ENHRY, SYGVKD. This CDR3 is built from 13 residues.

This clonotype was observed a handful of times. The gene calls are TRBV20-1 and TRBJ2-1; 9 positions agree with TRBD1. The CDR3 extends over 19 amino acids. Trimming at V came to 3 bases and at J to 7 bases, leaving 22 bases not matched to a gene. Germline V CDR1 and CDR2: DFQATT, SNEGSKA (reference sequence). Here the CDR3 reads CSASPGQGFMDMVGNEQFF. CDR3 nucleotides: TGCAGTGCTAGCCCCGGACAGGGGTTTATGGATATGGTCGGGAATGAGCAGTTCTTC.

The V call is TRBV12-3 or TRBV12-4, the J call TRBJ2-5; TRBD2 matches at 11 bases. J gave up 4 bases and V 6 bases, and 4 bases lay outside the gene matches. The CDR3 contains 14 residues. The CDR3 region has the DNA TGTGCCAGCAGGACACTAGCGGGGGTAGAGACCCAGTACTTC. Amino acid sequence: CASRTLAGVETQYF.

DNA for the CDR3: TGTGCCAGCAGTTCCAACCCGGGGTATGGCTACACCTTC. It codes for CASSSNPGYGYTF. The chain recombines TRBV27 with TRBJ1-2; D is ambiguous. Germline CDR1 reads MNHEY; CDR2 reads SMNVEV (reference sequence). The CDR3 sequence is 13 residues long. The ends were cut back, 4 bases at V and 5 bases at J, with 11 bases in the middle.